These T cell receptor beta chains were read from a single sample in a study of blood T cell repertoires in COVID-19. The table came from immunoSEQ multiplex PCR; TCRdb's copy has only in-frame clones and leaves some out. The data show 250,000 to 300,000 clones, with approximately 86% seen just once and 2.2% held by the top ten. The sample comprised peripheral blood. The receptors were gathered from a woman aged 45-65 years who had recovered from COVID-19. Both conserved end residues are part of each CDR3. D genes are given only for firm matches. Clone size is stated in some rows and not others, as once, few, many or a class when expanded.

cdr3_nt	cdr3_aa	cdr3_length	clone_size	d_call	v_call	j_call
TGTGCCAGCAGCCGCGGGACGGGGGGGCCTGGCGGGGAGCTGTTTTTT	CASSRGTGGPGGELFF	16	-	TRBD2	TRBV13	TRBJ2-2
TGTGCCAGCAGTGAAGCTCGGGGACAGGCTGCCGTGCAGTTCTTC	CASSEARGQAAVQFF	15	-	TRBD1	TRBV6-1	TRBJ2-1
TGTGCCTGTAAGGACAGGGACGAAGCTTTCTTT	CACKDRDEAFF	11	-	TRBD1	TRBV19	TRBJ1-1
TGTGCCAGCAGCGTAGGCCCAGGAGGGGTTAATGAAAAACTGTTTTTT	CASSVGPGGVNEKLFF	16	many	-	TRBV9	TRBJ1-4
TGTGCCAGCAGCCAAGGCCCCGGGACTAGCGGCAGCTCCTACGAGCAGTACTTC	CASSQGPGTSGSSYEQYF	18	-	TRBD2	TRBV4-2	TRBJ2-7
TGTGCCTGGAGACAAAACGATGGCTACACCTTC	CAWRQNDGYTF	11	-	-	TRBV30	TRBJ1-2
TGCAGCGCCCGTAGGGGCTATAACACTGAAGCTTTCTTT	CSARRGYNTEAFF	13	-	-	TRBV29-1	TRBJ1-1
TGTGCCATCAGTGAGCTAGCGTCTGAGCAGTACTTC	CAISELASEQYF	12	-	-	TRBV10-3	TRBJ2-7
TGTGCCAGCAGCCAAGGAATGGGGGGGGACAGGGGTGAAAAACTGTTTTTT	CASSQGMGGDRGEKLFF	17	once	TRBD1	TRBV4-2	TRBJ1-4
TGCGCCAGCAGCGAGCTCAGGGGTATCCCCTACAATGAGCAGTTCTTC	CASSELRGIPYNEQFF	16	once	-	TRBV4-1	TRBJ2-1
TGTGCCAGCAGCTCTCCCGGGGCTAACTATGGCTACACCTTC	CASSSPGANYGYTF	14	few	-	TRBV5-5	TRBJ1-2
TGTGCCAGCAGCCAATACGCCAGGGTGGGGAACACTGAAGCTTTCTTT	CASSQYARVGNTEAFF	16	-	-	TRBV7-3	TRBJ1-1
TGTGCCAGCAGCTTAGCCGGACAGACTAGCAATCAGCCCCAGCATTTT	CASSLAGQTSNQPQHF	16	once	-	TRBV7-9	TRBJ1-5
TGTGCCAGCTCACCACTGGGACAGGGAGCTCGAGAGCAGTACTTC	CASSPLGQGAREQYF	15	-	TRBD1	TRBV18	TRBJ2-7
TGTGCCAGCAGCCAACCCGGGACAGGGCTCTATGGCTACACCTTC	CASSQPGTGLYGYTF	15	-	TRBD1	TRBV6-5	TRBJ1-2
TGTGCCACCAGTGACGCGGGAGGGCCGGGAGATACGCAGTATTTT	CATSDAGGPGDTQYF	15	-	TRBD2	TRBV24-1	TRBJ2-3
TGTGCCAGCAGCGCCGGAGGAGAGACCCAGTACTTC	CASSAGGETQYF	12	-	-	TRBV11-2	TRBJ2-5
TGTGCCAGCACGAGGACAGGTGTGTCATATGGCTACACCTTC	CASTRTGVSYGYTF	14	-	TRBD1	TRBV25-1	TRBJ1-2
TGTGCCATCAGTGCCTCCCGAGGGGGCGGCAGCTCCTACGAGCAGTACTTC	CAISASRGGGSSYEQYF	17	-	TRBD1	TRBV10-3	TRBJ2-7
TGTGCCATCAGTGTGGGACTAGCGGGACACGAGCAGTACTTC	CAISVGLAGHEQYF	14	-	TRBD2	TRBV10-3	TRBJ2-7
TGTGCCAGCAGCTTCGGACTAGCGGGAGTTTCCGAGCAGTACTTC	CASSFGLAGVSEQYF	15	-	TRBD2	TRBV11-3	TRBJ2-7
TGCGCCAGCGGAGTCACAGCGGGGAACTACGAGCAGTACTTC	CASGVTAGNYEQYF	14	-	TRBD2	TRBV5-1	TRBJ2-7
TGTGCCAGCTCACCTGGGACTAGCGGGGGTCCTACAGATACGCAGTATTTT	CASSPGTSGGPTDTQYF	17	few	TRBD2	TRBV18	TRBJ2-3
TGTGCCAGCAGGTCCGGGAATGAAAAACTGTTTTTT	CASRSGNEKLFF	12	-	-	TRBV7-2	TRBJ1-4
TGCGCCAGCAGTCAATCTTGGTGGACAGCCTCCTACGAGCAGTACTTC	CASSQSWWTASYEQYF	16	-	-	TRBV23-1	TRBJ2-7
TGTGCCAGCAGTCCCTCGGGGGCAGGGGGAAGGCGCGGTGGCTACACCTTC	CASSPSGAGGRRGGYTF	17	-	TRBD1	TRBV28	TRBJ1-2
TGTGCCAGCACGTCGCTCTACCGGGACAGGGTCAGGGTCACTGAAGCTTTCTTT	CASTSLYRDRVRVTEAFF	18	few	TRBD1	TRBV5-5	TRBJ1-1
TGTGCCAGCAGCACCGACAGGGGGCCCCGGAACACTGAAGCTTTCTTT	CASSTDRGPRNTEAFF	16	-	TRBD1	TRBV3-1/TRBV3-2	TRBJ1-1
TGTGCCACTACCTCTCCGGGTCTACCCTACGAGCAGTACTTC	CATTSPGLPYEQYF	14	-	-	TRBV28	TRBJ2-7
TGTGCCAGCAGTTTAGCGGGAGGGTCCACCGGGGAGCTGTTTTTT	CASSLAGGSTGELFF	15	-	TRBD2	TRBV27	TRBJ2-2
TGTGCCTGGACCAATAGCGGGACGGTACAGTTCTTC	CAWTNSGTVQFF	12	-	TRBD2	TRBV30	TRBJ2-1
TGTGCCATTAAAGGACAGGCCCAAGAGACCCAGTACTTC	CAIKGQAQETQYF	13	-	TRBD1	TRBV10-3	TRBJ2-5
TGTGCCAGTAGTCGAGAGGAGGGGGCCTTTCCCTACGAGCAGTACTTC	CASSREEGAFPYEQYF	16	-	-	TRBV19	TRBJ2-7
TGTGCCACCAGACGGGGAGGGGGCAATCAGCCCCAGCATTTT	CATRRGGGNQPQHF	14	-	-	TRBV27	TRBJ1-5
TGTGCCAGCAGCTTAGGCAGGTCCAGCACTGAAGCTTTCTTT	CASSLGRSSTEAFF	14	-	-	TRBV11-3	TRBJ1-1
TGTGCCAGCAGCCACGGACTCCGGGACAGGGATAGAAATGAGCAGTTCTTC	CASSHGLRDRDRNEQFF	17	-	TRBD1	TRBV4-2	TRBJ2-1
TGTGCCAGCAGCCAGGTACAGGGGGCCTACAATGAGCAGTTCTTC	CASSQVQGAYNEQFF	15	-	TRBD1	TRBV7-2	TRBJ2-1
TGTGCCAGCTCACCATTGCGGGACTCCTACGAGCAGTACTTC	CASSPLRDSYEQYF	14	once	-	TRBV18	TRBJ2-7
TGTGCCAGCAGTCGGACACCTAACTATGGCTACACCTTC	CASSRTPNYGYTF	13	-	-	TRBV6-5	TRBJ1-2
TGTGCCAGTAGTCTGGGACAGGGACGCACAGATACGCAGTATTTT	CASSLGQGRTDTQYF	15	-	TRBD1	TRBV19	TRBJ2-3
TGTGCCTGGAGAGAAAGTACAGGGTTTCTATCCTCACCCCTCCACTTT	CAWRESTGFLSSPLHF	16	-	-	TRBV30	TRBJ1-6
TGTGCCAGCAGCGAGAGCGTGGGGACAGGGGGAATTCAGCCCCAGCATTTT	CASSESVGTGGIQPQHF	17	-	TRBD1	TRBV6-2/TRBV6-3	TRBJ1-5
TGTGCCAGCAGTGACTCCTTAACAGGGGCGGCCGGGGAGCTGTTTTTT	CASSDSLTGAAGELFF	16	-	TRBD1	TRBV6-4	TRBJ2-2
TGTGCCAGCAGCTACAGGGGCACCTACAATGAGCAGTTCTTC	CASSYRGTYNEQFF	14	-	TRBD1	TRBV7-9	TRBJ2-1
TGTGCCAGCAGTGAATTCCGTACAGGGGGGACAGATACGCAGTATTTT	CASSEFRTGGTDTQYF	16	-	TRBD1	TRBV6-1	TRBJ2-3
TGTGCCAGCAGCTCAGGGAGCATAGCGGGAGTTCGAGAGACCCAGTACTTC	CASSSGSIAGVRETQYF	17	-	TRBD2	TRBV9	TRBJ2-5
TGTGCCACCAGTAACAGGGTGAACACCGGGGAGCTGTTTTTT	CATSNRVNTGELFF	14	-	-	TRBV24-1	TRBJ2-2
TGTGCCAGCAGCCAGCATCTGGACAGGGGAAAAACCGGGGAGCTGTTTTTT	CASSQHLDRGKTGELFF	17	-	TRBD1	TRBV7-3	TRBJ2-2
TGTGCCAGCAGTACAGGGGCCCACGAGCAGTACTTC	CASSTGAHEQYF	12	-	TRBD1	TRBV12-3/TRBV12-4	TRBJ2-7